The clone carrying this T cell receptor beta chain was found once. Its antigen remains unknown. Compared with germline, one end of the junction differs, possibly owing to a read error. This record comes from a study of cytomegalovirus exposure and HLA in healthy donors. Per germline, CDR1 DFQATT and CDR2 SNEGSKA (reference sequence). The CDR3 loop spans 11 amino acids. Regarding the study as a whole: Usually a TCR sequence was rare, but some public TCRs were found in many donors.

13 Jbeta primers and 60 Vbeta primers were used for the PCR. Assay used: immunoSEQ multiplex PCR; TCRdb lists only in-frame clones, some missing. The data contain about 130,000 clones, roughly 70% of them seen just once; the ten biggest clones take up roughly 1.7%. This TCR was sampled from a human donor in good health. The chain carries TRBV20-1 and TRBJ2-1; D is unresolved. The sequencing input was PBMCs. CDR3 sequence (DNA): TGCAGTGCCTCTCCCCATCAGGTCGAGATCTTC. As protein: CSASPHQVEIF.